A single sample is the source of the 10 T cell receptor beta chains below, sequenced in a study of beta chain features in type 1 diabetes. Study-wide findings and caveats: In all four CD4+ subsets, TCRB CDR3 length was significantly, moderately reduced in type 1 diabetes.

These receptors' targets are unknown. Investigators reverse transcribed all isolated RNA, so they sequenced expressed TCRB transcripts. TCRdb's copy holds only in-frame clones and misses some; the assay was immunoSEQ multiplex PCR. The table includes roughly 150,000 clones, roughly 9% detected once. Sequenced material: central memory CD4+ T cells from blood. The receptors here all came from a woman aged 25 to 39 with type 1 diabetes.

This chain uses TRBV15 with TRBJ2-2; TRBD1 is a possible D gene (6 bases). CDR3 length: 14 residues. CDR1 and CDR2 from the germline V gene are LNHNV and YYDKDF (reference sequence). Trimming stripped 4 bases from V and 1 base from J, with 7 bases between. This chain's CDR3 is CATSIQGNTGELFF. The CDR3 DNA reads TGTGCCACCAGCATACAGGGGAACACCGGGGAGCTGTTTTTT.

This clone was observed a few times. The J gene is TRBJ2-1, the V gene TRBV4-1; 13 positions agree with TRBD2. V trimming: 6 bases; J trimming: 1 base; junction bases outside the gene matches: 9. Germline V lookup: CDR1 MGHRA, CDR2 YSYEKL. CDR3 length: 18 residues. The CDR3 DNA reads TGCGCCAGCAGACTAGGACTAGCGGGAGTTATGTCCTACAATGAGCAGTTCTTC. As protein: CASRLGLAGVMSYNEQFF.

In this sample, this clone turned up many times. Other nucleotide sequences in the sample specify the same CDR3. This chain joins TRBV9 and TRBJ2-1; 10 bases map to TRBD1. The length of the CDR3 is 15 residues. V lost 2 bases and J lost 2; bases outside the gene matches: 1. From germline, CDR1 is SGDLS and CDR2 YYNGEE. The CDR3 sequence: CASSVGQGTYNEQFF. The CDR3 bases are TGTGCCAGCAGCGTGGGACAGGGGACCTACAATGAGCAGTTCTTC. The variable domain in full, completed from reference TRBV9 and TRBJ2-1, reads DSGVTQTPKHLITATGQRVTLRCSPRSGDLSVYWYQQSLDQGLQFLIQYYNGEERAKGNILERFSAQQFPDLHSELNLSSLELGDSALYFCASSVGQGTYNEQFFGPGTRLTVL.

Only a few counts were recorded for this clone. The chain has TRBV29-1 and TRBJ2-7; no definite D call. This CDR3 contains 14 residues. Germline lookup yields CDR1 SQVTM and CDR2 ANQGSEA. V was clipped by 5 bases and J by 1 base, with 15 bases between them. The DNA of the CDR3 is TGCAGCGTTTCCCCACTTGCGACATCCTACGAGCAGTACTTC. The encoded protein is CSVSPLATSYEQYF.

This clone came up a few times. The chain uses TRBV14 and TRBJ1-2, with D possibly TRBD1 on 6 matching bases. This CDR3 is 16 amino acids long. Germline V gene data show CDR1 as SGHDN and CDR2 as FVKESK. With 2 bases removed from V and 5 bases from J, the gap between germline ends came to 18 bases. The CDR3 protein is CASSQMTGRQGYGYTF. Written as DNA, the CDR3 is TGTGCCAGCAGCCAAATGACAGGCCGTCAGGGGTATGGCTACACCTTC.

This clone has a handful of counts. V is TRBV7-9 and J is TRBJ1-4; D is uncertain. V lost 5 bases and J 8 bases, leaving 12 bases between the germline ends. CDR3 length: 13 amino acids. Germline assignment: CDR1 SEHNR and CDR2 FQNEAQ (reference sequence). The CDR3 loop reads CASSPVAGEKLFF. For the CDR3, the DNA is TGTGCCAGCAGCCCCGTCGCGGGGGAAAAACTGTTTTTT. The variable domain in full, completed from reference TRBV7-9 and TRBJ1-4, reads DTGVSQNPRHKITKRGQNVTFRCDPISEHNRLYWYRQTLGQGPEFLTYFQNEAQLEKSRLLSDRFSAERPKGSFSTLEIQRTEQGDSAMYLCASSPVAGEKLFFGSGTQLSVL.

There are a few counts of this clone. V is TRBV18 and J is TRBJ2-6; D not certain. Germline CDR1 reads KGHSH; CDR2 reads LQKENI. The V and J ends lost 4 bases and 0 bases respectively, with 10 bases between them. The CDR3 has 16 residues. The CDR3 here is CASSRSGSSGANVLTF. CDR3 nucleotides: TGTGCCAGCTCACGGTCAGGAAGCTCTGGGGCCAACGTCCTGACTTTC.

There are a few counts of this clone. The chain employs TRBV7-3 and TRBJ2-3, with D possibly being TRBD2 (5 bases). This CDR3 has 14 amino acids. Germline V gene data show CDR1 as SGHTA and CDR2 as FQGTGA. V gave up 5 bases and J gave up 5 bases, with 14 bases separating them. CDR3 sequence (DNA): TGTGCCAGCAGCCAAAATGCTGAGGGAGATACGCAGTATTTT. This gives the protein CASSQNAEGDTQYF.

This clone was observed a handful of times. The V and J genes are TRBV27 and TRBJ2-1; TRBD2 aligns across 7 bases. The V gene's germline CDR1 is MNHEY and CDR2 SMNVEV (reference sequence). J was trimmed by 10 bases and V by 6 bases; bases with no gene match: 15. The CDR3 loop spans 15 amino acids. This chain's CDR3 is CASSRLKTSVEEQFF. CDR3 in DNA: TGTGCCAGCAGCCGACTCAAAACTAGCGTAGAAGAGCAGTTCTTC.

This clone was detected ten times or more. The chain joins TRBV2 to TRBJ2-5, with TRBD1 as a possible D gene (5 bases). This CDR3 spans 12 amino acids. Germline CDR1 SNHLY, CDR2 FYNNEI. Trimming took 7 bases from V and 5 from J, leaving 11 bases between them. The CDR3 is CASNQGLETQYF. In nucleotides, the CDR3 is TGTGCCAGCAATCAGGGCCTGGAGACCCAGTACTTC.